The 9 T cell receptor beta chains below come from one sample, sequenced in a study of follicular helper T cells after annual influenza vaccination. This sample's time point: 2015-2016 season, 7 days after influenza vaccination. TCRdb keeps only in-frame clones here, not all; method: immunoSEQ multiplex PCR. The data hold over a thousand clones, with just under 80% observed a single time. The starting material was CXCR5+ CD38+ circulating T follicular helper cells from blood, obtained 7 days after influenza vaccination. Subset given: circulating Tfh, non-naive CD4+CXCR5+PD-1+ (ICOS+CD38+ or ICOS-CD38-). Every receptor here comes from an adult who received the influenza vaccine.

This chain links TRBV7-6 with TRBJ1-3; possibly TRBD1 for D (6 bases). The germline V and J ends were trimmed by 1 base and 4 bases, with 8 bases remaining between them. The CDR3 sequence is 14 residues long. Germline V lookup: CDR1 SGHVS, CDR2 FNYEAQ. CDR3 in amino acids: CASSLEGDGNTIYF. CDR3 coding DNA: TGTGCCAGCAGCTTAGAGGGGGACGGAAACACCATATATTTT.

The rearrangement uses TRBV7-9 and TRBJ1-2; the D gene is possibly TRBD1 (6 bases). CDR3 length: 14 residues. Germline V gives CDR1 SEHNR, CDR2 FQNEAQ (reference sequence). The germline V and J ends were trimmed by 3 bases and 6 bases, with 14 bases remaining between them. The DNA of the CDR3 is TGTGCCAGCAGCTTGACGGGGGCGAACCATGGCTACACCTTC. This gives the protein CASSLTGANHGYTF.

The chain joins TRBV28 to TRBJ1-3; 7 bases match TRBD1. V shed 7 bases and J 0 bases; nucleotides not matched to a gene: 9. CDR1 and CDR2 from the germline V gene are MDHEN and SYDVKM. CDR3 size: 16 residues. CDR3 in amino acids: CASTLGGGISGNTIYF. The CDR3 region has the DNA TGTGCCAGCACTCTTGGAGGGGGCATCTCTGGAAACACCATATATTTT.

This chain connects TRBV11-2 to TRBJ1-5; 7 bases map to TRBD1. The CDR3 contains 15 residues. The V segment lost 5 bases and the J segment 2 bases; nucleotides outside the gene matches: 6. CDR1 and CDR2 from the germline V gene are SGHAT and FQNNGV. CDR3 sequence (DNA): TGTGCCAGCAGCCCCTCCGGGACAGGCAATCAGCCCCAGCATTTT. The encoded protein is CASSPSGTGNQPQHF. Together with reference TRBV11-2 and TRBJ1-5, the CDR3 gives the full variable domain: EAGVAQSPRYKIIEKRQSVAFWCNPISGHATLYWYQQILGQGPKLLIQFQNNGVVDDSQLPKDRFSAERLKGVDSTLKIQPAKLEDSAVYLCASSPSGTGNQPQHFGDGTRLSIL.

This chain joins TRBV11-2 and TRBJ1-1, with D perhaps TRBD1 (5 bases). The CDR3 length is 11 residues. The V gene's germline CDR1 is SGHAT and CDR2 FQNNGV. Between the trimmed V and J ends, which lost 5 bases and 7 bases, there was a span of 8 bases. Here the CDR3 reads CASSLGGEAFF. The CDR3 DNA sequence: TGTGCCAGCAGCCTCGGGGGTGAAGCTTTCTTT. The whole variable domain, remainder taken from reference TRBV11-2 and TRBJ1-1, is EAGVAQSPRYKIIEKRQSVAFWCNPISGHATLYWYQQILGQGPKLLIQFQNNGVVDDSQLPKDRFSAERLKGVDSTLKIQPAKLEDSAVYLCASSLGGEAFFGQGTRLTVV.

V and J are TRBV7-2 and TRBJ2-3; D might be TRBD1 (7 bases). Germline values: CDR1 SGHTA, CDR2 FQGNSA. The CDR3 sequence is 16 residues long. Deletions cut 3 bases from V and 0 bases from J, with 13 bases between. CDR3 loop: CASSFRGALSTDTQYF. The CDR3 nucleotides read TGTGCCAGCAGCTTCAGGGGGGCCCTTAGCACAGATACGCAGTATTTT.

The genes are TRBV29-1 and TRBJ1-4, with 9 bases fitting TRBD1. Germline assignment: CDR1 SQVTM and CDR2 ANQGSEA. This CDR3 has 14 amino acids. V gave up 5 bases and J gave up 7 bases; unmatched junction bases: 8. The CDR3 bases are TGCAGCGTTTTATTACAGGGGGCGCTTGAAAAACTGTTTTTT. Translation: CSVLLQGALEKLFF.

This sequence joins TRBV5-1 and TRBJ2-3; D unclear. From germline, CDR1 is SGHRS and CDR2 YFSETQ. V lost 2 bases to trimming and J lost 0 bases, with 7 bases between them. The CDR3 runs to 14 residues. CDR3 residues: CASSLETSTDTQYF. CDR3 in DNA: TGCGCCAGCAGCTTAGAGACAAGCACAGATACGCAGTATTTT.

DNA of the CDR3: TGTGCCAGCAGCCCCTATCGAGGGGGCACCCAAGAGACCCAGTACTTC. It translates to CASSPYRGGTQETQYF. J is TRBJ2-5 and V is TRBV5-4; 7 nucleotides align to TRBD1. Germline CDR1 SGHNT, CDR2 YYREEE (reference sequence). The CDR3 is 16 amino acids. V dropped 4 bases and J dropped 1; count of bases not matched to a gene: 10.